This TCR beta chain was captured by sequencing in a study of technical replicates of blood from four donors. With V trimmed by 4 bases and J by 4 bases, 8 bases remained unmatched. Germline loops: CDR1 LGHNA, CDR2 YNFKEQ. The CDR3 runs to 16 residues. This table comes from immunoSEQ multiplex PCR, and its TCRdb copy is limited to in-frame clones, with some not included. There are roughly 50,000 clones in the sample; nearly 95% occur only once, and around 3.2% lies in the top ten. The sample comprised PBMCs. This receptor was identified in a human donor in good health. Some clones in this sample may be carry-over from other donors' samples. The chain links TRBV4-2 to TRBJ2-1; 9 positions agree with TRBD2. CDR3 in amino acids: CASSPKGAGGYNEQFF. CDR3 in DNA: TGTGCCAGCAGCCCCAAGGGTGCGGGAGGGTACAATGAGCAGTTCTTC.